The rows below give T cell receptor beta chains drawn from one sample of a study of T cell responses to AZD1222 COVID-19 vaccine. Repertoires were generated with immunoSEQ multiplex PCR, while TCRdb's copy carries only in-frame clones and drops some. The sample records 24,000 or so clones, about nine tenths being singletons. Sequenced material: peripheral blood, taken 28 days after the second AZD1222 dose. The receptors stem from an adult who received the AZD1222 COVID-19 vaccine. The CDR3 runs from the conserved cysteine through the conserved F or W. A D gene is named only where the DNA matches it firmly. Clone size is stated in some rows and not others, as once, few, many or a class when expanded.

>14|TRBD1|TRBV19|TRBJ1-5|NA
CASQPGQGYQPQHF
TGTGCCAGCCAGCCGGGACAGGGATATCAGCCCCAGCATTTT
>15|TRBD1|TRBV19|TRBJ1-2|few
CASSIAGTGGYGYTF
TGTGCCAGTAGTATAGCAGGCACAGGGGGCTATGGCTACACCTTC
>15|TRBD2|TRBV5-4|TRBJ2-1|once
CASSLASGRGNEQFF
TGTGCCAGCAGCTTGGCTAGCGGGAGGGGCAATGAGCAGTTCTTC
>12|NA|TRBV7-9|TRBJ1-4|NA
CASSFLNEKLFF
TGTGCCAGCAGCTTCCTGAATGAAAAACTGTTTTTT
>13|NA|TRBV5-1|TRBJ1-3|NA
CASNHPGGNTIYF
TGCGCCAGCAACCACCCCGGAGGAAACACCATATATTTT
>18|NA|TRBV7-9|TRBJ1-6|NA
CASTPPPGADSYNSPLHF
TGTGCCAGCACCCCACCTCCGGGTGCCGACTCCTATAATTCACCCCTCCACTTT
>18|TRBD2|TRBV9|TRBJ2-2|NA
CASSGTGTSGSWVGELFF
TGTGCCAGCAGCGGTACCGGGACTAGCGGGAGCTGGGTCGGGGAGCTGTTTTTT
>14|NA|TRBV29-1|TRBJ2-1|NA
CSVRAVSSYNEQFF
TGCAGCGTCCGAGCGGTGAGCTCCTACAATGAGCAGTTCTTC
>15|NA|TRBV6-2/TRBV6-3|TRBJ2-4|NA
CASSTPGTAKNIQYF
TGTGCCAGCAGTACACCCGGGACTGCCAAAAACATTCAGTACTTC
>12|TRBD1|TRBV29-1|TRBJ1-4|NA
CSVSGGDEKLFF
TGCAGCGTATCAGGGGGGGATGAAAAACTGTTTTTT
>16|TRBD2|TRBV6-4|TRBJ2-3|NA
CASSDASGRGTDTQYF
TGTGCCAGCAGTGACGCTAGCGGGAGAGGCACAGATACGCAGTATTTT
>15|TRBD1|TRBV6-5|TRBJ2-7|NA
CASSYQGASSYEQYF
TGTGCCAGCAGTTACCAGGGGGCAAGCTCCTACGAGCAGTACTTC
>15|TRBD2|TRBV19|TRBJ2-7|few
CASSIETSGSYEQYF
TGTGCCAGTAGTATAGAAACTAGCGGGAGCTACGAGCAGTACTTC
>15|NA|TRBV2|TRBJ2-7|NA
CASSESASRGGEQYF
TGTGCCAGCAGTGAATCGGCTAGCAGAGGTGGCGAGCAGTACTTC
>15|TRBD1|TRBV5-1|TRBJ2-1|once
CASRAGTGIIYEQFF
TGCGCCAGCAGGGCCGGGACAGGGATTATCTATGAGCAGTTCTTC
>12|NA|TRBV29-1|TRBJ2-1|few
CSVEEGQVEQFF
TGCAGCGTTGAGGAGGGGCAGGTTGAGCAGTTCTTC
>14|NA|TRBV5-1|TRBJ2-4|NA
CASSLDSAKNIQYF
TGCGCCAGCAGCTTGGACTCGGCCAAAAACATTCAGTACTTC
>14|NA|TRBV5-5|TRBJ2-3|NA
CASSFIQGTDTQYF
TGTGCCAGCAGCTTTATACAGGGCACAGATACGCAGTATTTT
>14|TRBD2|TRBV7-8|TRBJ2-3|NA
CASSSGLVRVPQYF
TGTGCCAGCAGCTCCGGACTAGTAAGAGTCCCCCAGTATTTT
>13|TRBD1|TRBV29-1|TRBJ1-2|few
CSVVGQGRDGYTF
TGCAGCGTTGTGGGACAGGGGAGAGATGGCTACACCTTC
>15|TRBD2|TRBV5-1|TRBJ2-1|once
CASSLGTSGANEQFF
TGCGCCAGCAGCTTAGGGACTAGCGGGGCCAATGAGCAGTTCTTC
>16|NA|TRBV5-1|TRBJ2-3|NA
CASSLGRGPSTDTQYF
TGCGCCAGCAGCTTGGGTCGGGGCCCTAGCACAGATACGCAGTATTTT
>14|NA|TRBV30|TRBJ2-7|NA
CAWRLTGSGYEQYF
TGTGCCTGGAGGTTGACCGGGTCCGGTTACGAGCAGTACTTC
>12|NA|TRBV12-3/TRBV12-4|TRBJ2-2|NA
CASTENTGELFF
TGTGCCAGCACTGAGAACACCGGGGAGCTGTTTTTT
>13|NA|TRBV5-8|TRBJ1-1|NA
CASSLVRDTEAFF
TGTGCCAGCAGCTTGGTCAGGGACACTGAAGCTTTCTTT
>15|TRBD2|TRBV6-5|TRBJ2-1|medium-sized
CASSPTSGTYNEQFF
TGTGCCAGCAGCCCGACTAGCGGGACCTACAATGAGCAGTTCTTC
>13|TRBD1|TRBV7-9|TRBJ1-6|NA
CASSRQGNSPLHF
TGTGCCAGCAGTCGACAGGGAAATTCACCCCTCCACTTT